The 17 T cell receptor beta chains presented below share a single source sample, sequenced in a study of OX40 agonist ivuxolimab in advanced cancers. The repertoire was sequenced with immunoSEQ multiplex PCR; TCRdb's copy has only in-frame clones and lacks some. The table includes under 25,000 clones, approximately 84% detected once. The specimen was CD4+ or CD8+ T cells sorted from blood, collected in a trial of the OX40 agonist ivuxolimab. The receptors here all came from an adult with an advanced solid tumor such as melanoma, head and neck, liver or kidney cancer.

This clone was detected once. The chain combines TRBV27 with TRBJ2-6; 8 bases align to TRBD1. V lost 5 bases, J lost 5 bases, and 14 bases stayed unmatched. This CDR3 has 18 amino acids. Germline CDR1 reads MNHEY; CDR2 reads SMNVEV (reference sequence). The CDR3: CASSRASGQGNWANVLTF. The CDR3 bases are TGTGCCAGCAGTAGAGCCTCAGGACAGGGAAACTGGGCCAACGTCCTGACTTTC.

The chain uses TRBV6-1 and TRBJ1-1, with a tentative D call TRBD1 (6 bases). Germline CDR1 reads MNHNS; CDR2 reads SASEGT. Trimming removed 2 bases at V and 11 bases at J, with 18 bases between. This CDR3 is 14 amino acids long. CDR3 nucleotide sequence: TGTGCCAGCAGTGAATATATGGGGGACATCTTCGCTTTCTTT. It translates to CASSEYMGDIFAFF.

V and J are TRBV7-9 and TRBJ2-7, with TRBD1 matching 9 bases. From germline, CDR1 is SEHNR and CDR2 FQNEAQ (reference sequence). The trim removed 3 bases at V and 3 bases at J, leaving 3 bases unmatched. The CDR3 has 14 amino acids. In DNA form, the CDR3 reads TGTGCCAGCAGCTTCGGGGGACAGGGCTACGAGCAGTACTTC. Its protein is CASSFGGQGYEQYF. The entire variable domain, with the rest obtained from reference TRBV7-9 and TRBJ2-7, is as follows: DTGVSQNPRHKITKRGQNVTFRCDPISEHNRLYWYRQTLGQGPEFLTYFQNEAQLEKSRLLSDRFSAERPKGSFSTLEIQRTEQGDSAMYLCASSFGGQGYEQYFGPGTRLTVT.

This rearrangement joins TRBV6-1 to TRBJ2-1; possible D gene TRBD2, 6 bases. The V end was cut by 0 bases, the J end by 3 bases, with 12 bases between. Germline V gives CDR1 MNHNS, CDR2 SASEGT. The CDR3 is made up of 16 amino acids. CDR3 bases: TGTGCCAGCAGTGAAGCGGTCCGGGGGAGCTACAATGAGCAGTTCTTC. Translated, it gives CASSEAVRGSYNEQFF.

J is TRBJ1-5 and V is TRBV19; D perhaps matches TRBD1 (6 bases). This CDR3 has 13 residues. V was trimmed by 6 bases and J by 6 bases, leaving 12 bases between them. Germline V CDR1 and CDR2: LNHDA, SQIVND (reference sequence). DNA for the CDR3: TGTGCCAGTAGCCTAGGGGGAATTCAGCCCCAGCATTTT. Protein: CASSLGGIQPQHF.

The gene calls are TRBV28 and TRBJ1-2; D gene ambiguous. There are 12 residues in the CDR3. The germline CDR1 and CDR2 sequences are MDHEN and SYDVKM. V lost 8 bases to trimming and J lost 4 bases, with 11 bases between them. In nucleotides, the CDR3 is TGTGCCAGCGAAGCAGGACTCTATGGCTACACCTTC. Translated, it gives CASEAGLYGYTF.

The chain employs TRBV11-2 and TRBJ2-7; no reliable D call. This CDR3 region has 15 residues. Germline loops: CDR1 SGHAT, CDR2 FQNNGV. V lost 0 bases and J lost 1, with 10 bases in between. The CDR3 bases are TGTGCCAGCAGCTTAGATTTAGTCAGGTCCTACGAGCAGTACTTC. Residues: CASSLDLVRSYEQYF.

This rearrangement joins TRBV4-1 to TRBJ2-3; tentative D call: TRBD1 (5 bases). CDR3 length equals 16 residues. V was pared by 2 bases and J by 3 bases, with 15 bases between. The germline V gene encodes CDR1 MGHRA and CDR2 YSYEKL. The CDR3 DNA sequence: TGCGCCAGCAGCCAACCTATGCCAGGGTCAACAGATACGCAGTATTTT. Amino acids: CASSQPMPGSTDTQYF.

J is TRBJ1-4 and V is TRBV19; no reliable D call. Trimming removed 6 bases from V and 3 bases from J, with 8 bases in between. The germline CDR1 and CDR2 sequences are LNHDA and SQIVND (reference sequence). This CDR3 has 13 residues. The DNA of the CDR3 is TGTGCCAGTAGCGGAGCGTCTAATGAAAAACTGTTTTTT. As protein: CASSGASNEKLFF.

The chain couples TRBV28 to TRBJ2-3, with 8 bases aligning to TRBD2. J lost 0 bases, V lost 7 bases, and 6 bases had no gene match. CDR3 length: 15 residues. Germline-derived CDR1 and CDR2 are MDHEN and SYDVKM. The CDR3 spells CASISSGYSTDTQYF. CDR3 sequence (DNA): TGTGCCAGCATATCTAGCGGGTATAGCACAGATACGCAGTATTTT.

The chain combines TRBV28 with TRBJ1-2; 7 nucleotides align to TRBD1. The CDR3 contains 14 residues. The ends lost 2 bases at V and 5 bases at J; junction bases unmatched: 5. Germline V gene sequence: CDR1 MDHEN, CDR2 SYDVKM. The CDR3 here is CASSLGTAVYGYTF. The DNA for the CDR3 is TGTGCCAGCAGTTTAGGGACAGCCGTTTATGGCTACACCTTC.

V gene TRBV7-8 combines with J gene TRBJ2-4, with 7 bases that match TRBD2. Germline V gene data show CDR1 as SGHVS and CDR2 as FQNEAQ. The V gene end was trimmed by 5 bases and the J gene end by 0 bases; junction bases not matched to a gene: 10. This CDR3 region has 17 residues. The CDR3 sequence: CASSPRLSGVAKNIQYF. CDR3 sequence (DNA): TGTGCCAGCAGCCCCAGGTTGAGCGGGGTAGCCAAAAACATTCAGTACTTC.

The chain couples TRBV5-1 to TRBJ2-3; TRBD2 agrees at 12 bases. V gave up 4 bases and J gave up 5 bases; unmatched junction bases: 8. From germline, CDR1 is SGHRS and CDR2 YFSETQ. CDR3 length: 16 amino acids. CDR3 sequence: CASSTTSGRFGDTQYF. Written as DNA, the CDR3 is TGCGCCAGCAGCACCACTAGCGGGAGGTTTGGAGATACGCAGTATTTT.

V is TRBV14 and J is TRBJ2-1; TRBD2 is a possible D gene (6 bases). Germline values: CDR1 SGHDN, CDR2 FVKESK. V lost 5 bases and J 4 bases, leaving 12 bases between the germline ends. The CDR3 contains 14 residues. CDR3 nucleotides: TGTGCCAGCAGCTCAAGCGGGCAATACAATGAGCAGTTCTTC. Protein: CASSSSGQYNEQFF.

V usage is TRBV27 and J usage is TRBJ1-2; the D is unclear. Germline V gives CDR1 MNHEY, CDR2 SMNVEV (reference sequence). Between the trimmed V and J ends, which lost 2 bases and 2 bases, there was a span of 15 bases. This CDR3 is 16 amino acids long. The CDR3 nucleotides are TGTGCCAGCAGTTTAGACCCCTCGGGAGGGAACTATGGCTACACCTTC. This translates into CASSLDPSGGNYGYTF.

The chain is built from TRBV5-5 and TRBJ1-1; D might be TRBD1 (6 bases). Trimming left V 0 bases short and J 1 base short, with 13 bases between. Germline CDR1 is SGHKS and CDR2 is YYEKEE (reference sequence). This CDR3 spans 16 amino acids. As DNA, the CDR3 is TGTGCCAGCAGCTTGGGGCCGATGGGGGCGAACACTGAAGCTTTCTTT. Translating it yields CASSLGPMGANTEAFF.

This clone appeared once. This chain uses TRBV19 with TRBJ1-4; 9 bases map to TRBD1. This CDR3 is built from 16 residues. V was pared by 4 bases and J by 7 bases, with 10 bases of the junction left unmatched. Germline V lookup: CDR1 LNHDA, CDR2 SQIVND (reference sequence). The CDR3 region has the DNA TGTGCCAGTAGTACCCTTGGGGGACAGGGACGTGAAAAACTGTTTTTT. Protein product: CASSTLGGQGREKLFF.